This T cell receptor beta chain was documented in a study of cytotoxic CD8 clonotypes in ibrutinib-treated CLL (dated by TCRdb to the early 2020s). General notes on the study: The cohort included approximately 15 treatment-naive and approximately eleven relapsed/refractory patients; roughly 17 were IGHV unmutated. Cryopreserved peripheral blood mononuclear cells were collected before treatment, at response, and at either disease progression or sustained remission. Samples at response were collected after a median of about 11 months of treatment, with a range of about 6 to 40 months. On average, each sample yielded about 250,000 productive templates and roughly 95,000 productive rearrangements. Of the approximately 94 people in the trial, about 27 had longitudinal samples available. Responses were partial in some 24 patients and complete in 2; after median around 65 months follow-up, 14 stayed in remission and roughly twelve progressed. All remission and progressive disease samples were collected while patients were still receiving ibrutinib.

Concerning this clone: The clone's antigen remains unknown. Nothing much larger sits one base from this clone, and base qualities are not available.

This sample's time point label indicates: progressive disease on ibrutinib. For TCR beta library preparation, about 1.8 micrograms of genomic DNA were isolated from cryopreserved PBMCs. Longitudinal blood samples from CLL patients on ibrutinib monotherapy were analyzed using high-throughput TCR beta sequencing. The patients took part in an open-label, single-center phase 2 trial of ibrutinib monotherapy. What the authors observed across the whole study: Public clonotypes were rare and either contracted or stayed stable during treatment, and the rise in clonality at ibrutinib response reflected the expansion of private clonotypes. Clonality rose at ibrutinib response, remained stable during sustained remission, and dropped back toward baseline at progression. Sampling times were not matched between sustained-remission and progressing patients, and lymph node repertoires were not studied. Baseline clonality was found to be higher than that of age-matched healthy donors and was strongly correlated with circulating CD8+ T-cell counts.

From the cysteine through the phenylalanine, the CDR3 covers 15 amino acids. The CDR3 DNA has 45 bases and is translated from base 1. CDR1 GTSNPN and CDR2 SVGIG are derived from the germline V gene (reference sequence). Germline trimming: 4 bases from V, 7 bases from J; junction bases outside gene matches: 7. On a MiSeq, deep resolution sequencing aimed for a depth between 1 in 1 million and 1 in 200,000 T cells, with each clonotype covered around 9.2x on average. The immunoSEQ hsTCRB Kit was used to generate TCR beta libraries. The published analysis was carried out like this. ImmunoSEQ Data Assistant and ImmunoSEQ Analyzer were used for data analysis, and V, D and J genes were assigned according to IMGT definitions. Clonality, with values ranging from 0 to 1, was calculated as one minus the normalized Shannon entropy of productive rearrangement frequencies. Public clonotype analysis was restricted to overrepresented clonotypes comprising at least 0.05% of each patient's repertoire. Some 14 age-matched healthy donor repertoires from immuneACCESS served as clonality controls. Entries here come from immuneACCESS through TCRdb and include only in-frame sequences with V and J called. Some clones fail to appear in such tables; in the studies checked, an unresolved V gene covers under half of the shortfall, and the cause of the remainder is unknown. V and J calls and clone size are given by that table; D and trimming were obtained from the DNA. The sample table lists about 160,000 clones, approximately 90% of them with a count of one. Clones ranked in the top ten supply roughly 3% of the sample.

This chain is built from TRBV30 and TRBJ2-2, and TRBD2 aligns with 12 junction nucleotides. The specimen was PBMCs, collected at disease progression, from a patient treated with ibrutinib. This receptor was identified in a human donor with chronic lymphocytic leukemia. The CDR3 region reads CAWILAGGRSGELFF. The sequenced DNA: TGTGCCTGGATCCTAGCGGGAGGGCGTAGCGGGGAGCTGTTTTTT.